This T cell receptor beta chain was recovered during a study of CDR3 diversity in severe acne. Trimming stripped 8 bases from V and 4 bases from J, with 15 bases between. The CDR3 runs 13 residues. Germline V CDR1 and CDR2: MDHEN, SYDVKM. This clonotype was counted many times. A single record per CDR3 protein comes from TCRdb applying MiXCR to the PCR reads. This table has about 100,000 distinct CDR3 sequences, around 56% appearing once. Specimen: blood. This sequence was found in a male donor with acne. The chain recombines TRBV28 with TRBJ2-7; TRBD2 is a possible D gene (6 bases). CDR3 DNA: TGTGCCAGCTACACTCAAGGAGGGTACGAGCAGTACTTC. This translates into CASYTQGGYEQYF. Looking up the rest from reference TRBV28 and TRBJ2-7 gives the full variable domain: DVKVTQSSRYLVKRTGEKVFLECVQDMDHENMFWYRQDPGLGLRLIYFSYDVKMKEKGDIPEGYSVSREKKERFSLILESASTNQTSMYLCASYTQGGYEQYFGPGTRLTVT.